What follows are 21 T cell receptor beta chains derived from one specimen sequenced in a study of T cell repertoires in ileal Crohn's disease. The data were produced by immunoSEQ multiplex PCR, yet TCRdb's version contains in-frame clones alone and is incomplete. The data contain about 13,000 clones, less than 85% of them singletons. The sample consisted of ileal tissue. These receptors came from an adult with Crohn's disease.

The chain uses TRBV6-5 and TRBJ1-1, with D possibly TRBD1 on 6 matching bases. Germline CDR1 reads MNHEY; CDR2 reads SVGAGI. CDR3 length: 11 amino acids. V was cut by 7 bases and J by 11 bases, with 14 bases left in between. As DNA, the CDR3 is TGTGCCAGCACTAAGGGGGGAGAGGCTTTCTTT. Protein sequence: CASTKGGEAFF.

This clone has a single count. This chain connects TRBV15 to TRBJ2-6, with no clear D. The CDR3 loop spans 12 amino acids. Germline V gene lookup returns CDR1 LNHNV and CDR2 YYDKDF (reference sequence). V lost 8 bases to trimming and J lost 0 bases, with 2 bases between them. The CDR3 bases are TGTGCCACCCACTCTGGGGCCAACGTCCTGACTTTC. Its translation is CATHSGANVLTF.

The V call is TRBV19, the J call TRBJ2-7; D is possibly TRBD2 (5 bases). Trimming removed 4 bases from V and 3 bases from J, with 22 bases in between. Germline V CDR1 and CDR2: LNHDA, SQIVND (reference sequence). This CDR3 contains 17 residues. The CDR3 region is CASSKLYGLGEGYEQYF. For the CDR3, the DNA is TGTGCCAGTAGTAAACTCTACGGACTGGGAGAGGGCTACGAGCAGTACTTC.

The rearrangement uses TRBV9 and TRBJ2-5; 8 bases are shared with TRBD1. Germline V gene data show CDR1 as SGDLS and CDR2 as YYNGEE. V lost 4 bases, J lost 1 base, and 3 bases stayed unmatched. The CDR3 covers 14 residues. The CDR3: CASSPGTGQETQYF. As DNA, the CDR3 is TGTGCCAGCAGCCCTGGGACAGGCCAAGAGACCCAGTACTTC.

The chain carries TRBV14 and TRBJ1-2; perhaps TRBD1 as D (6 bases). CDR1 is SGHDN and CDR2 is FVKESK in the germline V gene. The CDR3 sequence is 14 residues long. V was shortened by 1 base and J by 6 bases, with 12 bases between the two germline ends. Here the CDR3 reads CASSQVTQGNGYTF. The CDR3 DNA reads TGTGCCAGCAGCCAAGTTACCCAGGGGAATGGCTACACCTTC.

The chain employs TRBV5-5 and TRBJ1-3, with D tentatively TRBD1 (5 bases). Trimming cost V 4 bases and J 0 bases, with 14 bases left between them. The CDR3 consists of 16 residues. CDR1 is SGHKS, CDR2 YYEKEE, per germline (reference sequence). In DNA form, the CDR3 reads TGTGCCAGCAGCCCTCGGACGGGGACCTCTGGAAACACCATATATTTT. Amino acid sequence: CASSPRTGTSGNTIYF.

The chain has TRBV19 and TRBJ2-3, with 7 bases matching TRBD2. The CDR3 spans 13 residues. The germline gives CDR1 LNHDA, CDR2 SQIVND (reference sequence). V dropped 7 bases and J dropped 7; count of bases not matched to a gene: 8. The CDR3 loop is CASMAGVTNTQYF. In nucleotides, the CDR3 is TGTGCCAGTATGGCGGGGGTAACGAATACGCAGTATTTT.

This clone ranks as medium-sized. In DNA form, the CDR3 reads TGTGCCAGCAGCTTATCGGGGAGCTCCTACAATGAGCAGTTCTTC. Translation gives CASSLSGSSYNEQFF. The rearrangement uses TRBV11-3 and TRBJ2-1, with D possibly matching TRBD2 (5 bases). Trimming removed 2 bases from V and 0 bases from J, with 8 bases in between. The CDR3 runs to 15 residues. CDR1 and CDR2 from the germline V gene are SGHNT and YENEEA.

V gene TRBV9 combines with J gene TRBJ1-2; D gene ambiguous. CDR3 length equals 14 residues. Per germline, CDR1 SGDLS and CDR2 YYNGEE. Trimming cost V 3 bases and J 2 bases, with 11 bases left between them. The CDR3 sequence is CASSAGNPNYGYTF. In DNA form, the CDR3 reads TGTGCCAGCAGCGCCGGAAATCCGAACTATGGCTACACCTTC.

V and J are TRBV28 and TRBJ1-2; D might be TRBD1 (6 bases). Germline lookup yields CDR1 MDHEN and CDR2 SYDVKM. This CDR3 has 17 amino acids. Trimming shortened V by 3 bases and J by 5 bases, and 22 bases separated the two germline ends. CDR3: CASSFSGRGGPDYGYTF. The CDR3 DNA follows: TGTGCCAGCAGTTTTAGCGGCAGGGGAGGTCCTGATTATGGCTACACCTTC.

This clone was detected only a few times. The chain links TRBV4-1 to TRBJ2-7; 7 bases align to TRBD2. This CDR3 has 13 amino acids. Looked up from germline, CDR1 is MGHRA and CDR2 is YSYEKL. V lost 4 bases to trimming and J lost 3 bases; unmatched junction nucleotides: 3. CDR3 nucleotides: TGCGCCAGCAGCCGAGGACTAGTCTACGAGCAGTACTTC. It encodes CASSRGLVYEQYF.

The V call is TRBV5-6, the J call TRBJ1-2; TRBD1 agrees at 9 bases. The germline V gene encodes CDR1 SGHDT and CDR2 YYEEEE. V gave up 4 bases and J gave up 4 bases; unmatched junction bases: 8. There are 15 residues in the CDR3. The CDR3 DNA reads TGTGCCAGCAGCGTTTCCGGGACAGGGCCCTATGGCTACACCTTC. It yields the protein CASSVSGTGPYGYTF.

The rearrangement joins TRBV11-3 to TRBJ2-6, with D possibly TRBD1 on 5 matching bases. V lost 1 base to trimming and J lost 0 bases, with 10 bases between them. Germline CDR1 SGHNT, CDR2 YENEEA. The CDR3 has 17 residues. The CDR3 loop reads CASSLGQPSSGANVLTF. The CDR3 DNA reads TGTGCCAGCAGCTTAGGACAGCCCAGCTCTGGGGCCAACGTCCTGACTTTC.

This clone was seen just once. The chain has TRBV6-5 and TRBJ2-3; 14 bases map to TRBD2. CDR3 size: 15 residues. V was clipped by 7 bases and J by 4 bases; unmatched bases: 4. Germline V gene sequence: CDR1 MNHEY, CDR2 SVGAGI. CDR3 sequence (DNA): TGTGCCAGCACTCCGACTAGCGGGGGGGCAGATACGCAGTATTTT. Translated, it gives CASTPTSGGADTQYF.

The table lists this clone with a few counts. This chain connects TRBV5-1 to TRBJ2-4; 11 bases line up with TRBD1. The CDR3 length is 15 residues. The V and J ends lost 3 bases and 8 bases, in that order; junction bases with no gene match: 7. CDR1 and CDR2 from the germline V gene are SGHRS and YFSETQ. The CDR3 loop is CASSWTGGGVDIQYF. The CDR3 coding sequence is TGCGCCAGCAGCTGGACAGGGGGCGGGGTGGACATTCAGTACTTC. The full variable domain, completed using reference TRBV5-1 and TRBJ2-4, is KAGVTQTPRYLIKTRGQQVTLSCSPISGHRSVSWYQQTPGQGLQFLFEYFSETQRNKGNFPGRFSGRQFSNSRSEMNVSTLELGDSALYLCASSWTGGGVDIQYFGAGTRLSVL.

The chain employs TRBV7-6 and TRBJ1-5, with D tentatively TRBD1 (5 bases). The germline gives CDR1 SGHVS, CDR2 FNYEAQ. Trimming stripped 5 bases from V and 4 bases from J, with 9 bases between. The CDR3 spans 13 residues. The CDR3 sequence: CASSANRNQPQHF. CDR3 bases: TGTGCCAGCAGCGCTAACAGGAATCAGCCCCAGCATTTT.

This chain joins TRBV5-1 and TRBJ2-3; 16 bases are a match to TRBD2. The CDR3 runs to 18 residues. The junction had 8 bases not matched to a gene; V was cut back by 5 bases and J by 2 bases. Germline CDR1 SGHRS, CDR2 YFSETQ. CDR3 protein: CASSTGTSGGAFTDTQYF. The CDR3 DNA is TGCGCCAGCAGTACCGGGACTAGCGGGGGGGCGTTCACAGATACGCAGTATTTT.

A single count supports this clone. The CDR3 here is CASSPSWDIQETQYF. Here the CDR3 DNA reads TGTGCCAGCAGCCCTAGCTGGGACATCCAAGAGACCCAGTACTTC. This chain links TRBV7-9 with TRBJ2-5, with D tentatively TRBD1 (6 bases). The germline V and J ends were trimmed by 5 bases and 1 base, with 14 bases remaining between them. This CDR3 spans 15 amino acids. Germline CDR1 SEHNR, CDR2 FQNEAQ (reference sequence).

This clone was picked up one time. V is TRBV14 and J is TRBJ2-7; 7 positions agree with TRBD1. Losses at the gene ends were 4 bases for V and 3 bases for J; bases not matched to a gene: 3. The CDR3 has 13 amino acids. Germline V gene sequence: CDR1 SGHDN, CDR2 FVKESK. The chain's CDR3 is CASSRPGGYEQYF. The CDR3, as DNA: TGTGCCAGCAGCCGCCCAGGGGGCTACGAGCAGTACTTC.

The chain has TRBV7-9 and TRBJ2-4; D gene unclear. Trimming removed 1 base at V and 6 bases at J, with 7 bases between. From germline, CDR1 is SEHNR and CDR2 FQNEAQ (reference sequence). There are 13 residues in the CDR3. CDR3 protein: CASSLEGPNIQYF. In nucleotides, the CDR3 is TGTGCCAGCAGCTTAGAAGGGCCAAACATTCAGTACTTC.

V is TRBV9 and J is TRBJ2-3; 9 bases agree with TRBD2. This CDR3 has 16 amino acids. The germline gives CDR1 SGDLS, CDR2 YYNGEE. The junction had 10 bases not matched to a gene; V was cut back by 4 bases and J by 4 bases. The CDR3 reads CASSLIAGDRSDTQYF. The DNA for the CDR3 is TGTGCCAGCAGCCTTATAGCGGGGGATCGATCAGATACGCAGTATTTT.